This TCR beta chain stems from a study of identical twins listed by TCRdb under 2016. For context, the study as a whole: To test whether fetal clonotypes persist, this study deep-sequenced TCR alpha and beta repertoires from monozygotic twins, from unrelated adults of various ages, and from cord blood. To rule out contamination, replicate twin experiments were performed at different times with different library preparation protocols. Here is what the overall study found, with its caveats: Out-of-frame TCR alpha sharing in monozygotic twins was systematically underestimated by recombination models, whereas sharing between unrelated individuals was in agreement with the recombination models. Because the same donors could not be followed over many years, conclusions were based on cross-sectional statistical analysis. Zero-insertion analyses could be partly confounded by invariant T cells such as MAIT and iNKT, though diverse VJ usage argued against such confounding for most clonotypes. Abundant cord blood beta clonotypes had fewer insertions, young adult naive repertoires showed a similar but weaker trend, and memory repertoires showed no such trend. Compared with coincidental sharing between unrelated individuals, out-of-frame TCR alpha sequences shared between twins had an excess of sequences with low generation probability. The excess sharing between twins in beta out-of-frame sequences was weaker because fewer shared sequences reduced the signal-to-noise ratio.

CDR1 ENHRY and CDR2 SYGVKD are derived from the germline V gene. Including the terminal cysteine and phenylalanine, the CDR3 comprises 16 residues. The entry retains the CDR3 DNA only, 48 bases that are in frame from base 1. After removal of 7 bases from V and 3 bases from J, the junction retains 9 bases not matched to a gene. On this clonotype itself: This clone's antigen is unknown. No base qualities exist here, and no much larger clone lies one base off it.

Only healthy Caucasian donors were included. Three pairs of female monozygotic twins, all aged about 18 to 30 years, made up the twin cohort. Positive isolation kits from Invitrogen were used to isolate the CD4+ and CD8+ T cell populations. The library was prepared using 5' RACE. The sequencer listed for this sample is Illumina HiSeq 2000. A universal primer binding site was added through template switching, and the final cDNA carried a unique molecular identifier so that TCR cDNA molecules could be counted accurately. Specific primers in the conserved constant-segment region were used to synthesize first-strand cDNA for TCR alpha and beta chains. To control for contamination, every cDNA library carried two barcodes: a SMART-Mk sample barcode plus Illumina barcodes. TruSeq adapter sequences along with Illumina sample barcodes were introduced in two successive PCR steps. Sequencing of the TCR alpha and beta cDNA libraries was done on the Illumina HiSeq platform using custom primers. In the paper's pipeline: Raw reads were processed with MiGEC to extract unique molecular identifiers, and MiXCR was used to determine CDR3 positions. Recombination models were inferred per individual with the repgenHMM and IGoR tools using an EM algorithm. Shared clonotype analysis was performed with the tcR package in R, normalizing sharing by the product of cloneset sizes. To study raw recombination free of thymic and clonal selection effects, out-of-frame nonproductive sequences were analyzed. The public reads were run again by TCRdb, first through fastp at Q25 and then through MiXCR, and only productive beta chains were kept. Rows matching on CDR3 protein sequence are summarized as one entry with the most common DNA and genes. TCRdb's processing, not the authors' own work, is the source of the V and J calls. Here the sample has more than 400,000 distinct CDR3 sequences; roughly 15% occur a single time. The ten largest clones capture 0.44% of the sample.

These data were also reused for a study on yellow fever vaccine responses in identical twins. As the second publication notes: According to the authors, the vaccine-induced T cell response in identical twins seemed to be partly convergent and partly specific to each individual. Focusing on identical twins, the study followed the T cell clones that responded to the vaccine, and did so with precision.

The sample consisted of CD4+ T cells sorted from blood. This TCR was sampled from a woman younger than 35 in good health. The rearranged chain carries TRBV10-3 and TRBJ2-1; a stretch of 10 junction bases matches TRBD2. The CDR3 in this case is CAITPTSGYLYNEQFF. The DNA is as follows: TGTGCCATCACTCCGACTAGCGGGTACCTCTACAATGAGCAGTTCTTC.